Listed below are T cell receptor beta chains from one sample, sequenced in a study of Ad26.COV2.S vaccination and SARS-CoV-2 variants. Generated by immunoSEQ multiplex PCR, the TCRdb table keeps only in-frame clones and is missing some. The sample holds 500,000 or so clones, roughly 87% seen once. Sequencing was performed on peripheral blood, taken in a trial of Ad26.COV2.S vaccine versus placebo. These receptor sequences come from a person between 18 and 65 years old who received the Ad26.COV2.S COVID-19 vaccine or a placebo. CDR3s include the opening cysteine and the closing phenylalanine or tryptophan. The D gene is left open where the match is weak. Clone size is stated in some rows and not others, as once, few, many or a class when expanded.

J gene,clone size,D gene,V gene,CDR3 DNA,CDR3 protein
TRBJ2-3,.,.,TRBV6-5,TGTGCCAGCAGTTACTCAGCAGAAACAGATACGCAGTATTTT,CASSYSAETDTQYF
TRBJ2-7,once,TRBD1,TRBV7-9,TGTGCCAGCAGCTTAGTGTCCGGACAGGGTAATCAGTACTTC,CASSLVSGQGNQYF
TRBJ2-7,.,TRBD1,TRBV13,TGTGCCAGCAGCTTGGGGACAGGGCAGTACGAGCAGTACTTC,CASSLGTGQYEQYF
TRBJ2-1,.,TRBD2,TRBV2,TGTGCCAGCAGTGAGGAGACTAGCGTCTACGATGAGCAGTTCTTC,CASSEETSVYDEQFF
TRBJ2-4,.,.,TRBV5-4,TGTGCCAGCAGCTTGGCCGGCGGTTTCGGTGCCAAAAACATTCAGTACTTC,CASSLAGGFGAKNIQYF
TRBJ2-7,.,.,TRBV28,TGTGCCAGCAGTTTATCTCCCCGGGACCCCGGATACTACGAGCAGTACTTC,CASSLSPRDPGYYEQYF
TRBJ1-2,few,TRBD1,TRBV19,TGTGCCAGTAGTATCTCGGACAGGGGGAACTATGGCTACACCTTC,CASSISDRGNYGYTF
TRBJ1-1,.,.,TRBV18,TGTGCCAGCTCAAGTACAGTGAACACTGAAGCTTTCTTT,CASSSTVNTEAFF
TRBJ2-3,.,.,TRBV20-1,TGCAGTGCCCTTTTAGATACGCAGTATTTT,CSALLDTQYF
TRBJ2-5,.,TRBD1,TRBV7-8,TGTGCCAGCAGCTTAGCGGGGTCCGTGGCAGGGGGCAGTTTGGGAGAGACCCAGTACTTC,CASSLAGSVAGGSLGETQYF
TRBJ2-1,.,.,TRBV5-1,TGCGCCAGCAGCTTGTCGTGGGGACAAACTCACAATGAGCAGTTCTTC,CASSLSWGQTHNEQFF
TRBJ2-1,.,TRBD1,TRBV30,TGTGCCTGCCGGGACAGCCAGACCTACAATGAGCAGTTCTTC,CACRDSQTYNEQFF
TRBJ1-4,.,.,TRBV5-5,TGTGCCAGCAGAACCCGACAGTCTGAAAAACTGTTTTTT,CASRTRQSEKLFF
TRBJ1-2,.,.,TRBV19,TGTGCCAGTAGTCTCTTGGCGAACTATGGCTACACCTTC,CASSLLANYGYTF
TRBJ2-7,.,.,TRBV2,TGTGCCAGCGGGCCGAACGGACCCATCTCCGAGCAGTACTTC,CASGPNGPISEQYF
TRBJ2-7,once,.,TRBV3-1/TRBV3-2,TGTGCCAGCAGCCAGGGTTACTACGAGCAGTACTTC,CASSQGYYEQYF
TRBJ2-7,.,.,TRBV28,TGTGCCAGCAGTATCGGGCCCCGAACCTACGAGCAGTACTTC,CASSIGPRTYEQYF
TRBJ2-5,.,.,TRBV5-4,TGCGCCAGCAGCTTAGGGGGGAGGGGGGGGCCCCAAGAGACCCAGTACTTC,CASSLGGRGGPQETQYF
TRBJ1-6,.,.,TRBV6-2/TRBV6-3,TGTGCCAGCAGTGGCGATTCACCCCTCCACTTT,CASSGDSPLHF
TRBJ2-4,.,.,TRBV6-5,TGTGCCAGCAAGAACCACGCGGGAGCCAAAAACATTCAGTACTTC,CASKNHAGAKNIQYF
TRBJ1-5,.,.,TRBV28,TGTGCCAGCAGTTTATTGCAACAGCCCCAGCATTTT,CASSLLQQPQHF
TRBJ1-1,.,.,TRBV4-1,TGCGCCAGCAGCCAAAACTCCAACACTGAAGCTTTCTTT,CASSQNSNTEAFF
TRBJ2-5,.,.,TRBV5-1,TGCGCCAGCAGCAAAAACAAAGAGACCCAGTACTTC,CASSKNKETQYF
TRBJ2-3,.,.,TRBV29-1,TGCAGCGTTGAAGCGTCCGCTAGGTCCGATACGCAGTATTTT,CSVEASARSDTQYF
TRBJ2-1,.,TRBD2,TRBV7-9,TGTGCCAGCAGCTTAGCAGGGACTAGCGGGACCTACAATGAGCAGTTCTTC,CASSLAGTSGTYNEQFF
TRBJ1-1,.,.,TRBV6-5,TGTGCCAGCAGATCCTGGACGGACACTAACACTGAAGCTTTCTTT,CASRSWTDTNTEAFF
TRBJ1-2,.,TRBD1,TRBV4-3,TGCGCCAGCAGCCAAGATCTGGGACAGGGGTTTGGTGGCTACACCTTC,CASSQDLGQGFGGYTF
TRBJ2-1,once,TRBD1,TRBV28,TGTGCCATCCAGAAAGACAGGGGGCCGGATGAGCAGTTCTTC,CAIQKDRGPDEQFF
TRBJ2-1,.,.,TRBV27,TGTGCCAGCAGTCGTGGGGGTGACCTCTTTTACAATGAGCAGTTCTTC,CASSRGGDLFYNEQFF
TRBJ1-5,.,.,TRBV3-1/TRBV3-2,TGTGCCAGCAGCTCAAGGGTGCCAAGGATGTCGTGCAATCAGCCCCAGCATTTT,CASSSRVPRMSCNQPQHF
TRBJ1-2,.,.,TRBV30,TGTGCCTGGGGGCCCGGGCCACTGGGGAACTATGGCTACACCTTC,CAWGPGPLGNYGYTF
TRBJ2-5,once,.,TRBV5-1,TGCGCCAGCAGCTTGTCCACAGGGCGAGAGACCCAGTACTTC,CASSLSTGRETQYF
TRBJ1-5,.,.,TRBV2,TGTGCCAGCAGGGAGGAACACAATCAGCCCCAGCATTTT,CASREEHNQPQHF
TRBJ2-3,.,TRBD2,TRBV5-1,TGCGCCAGCAGCCCCTACCGTGGCGGGAGGGTTGTAGATACGCAGTATTTT,CASSPYRGGRVVDTQYF
TRBJ2-2,.,TRBD2,TRBV7-3,TGTGCCAGCAGCCCAAGCGGGAGTGCCGGGGAGCTGTTTTTT,CASSPSGSAGELFF
TRBJ2-2,.,.,TRBV29-1,TGCAGCGTCCCCCGCCCCAACAGGACCAGCGCCGGGGAGCTGTTTTTT,CSVPRPNRTSAGELFF
TRBJ1-4,.,.,TRBV6-2/TRBV6-3,TGTGCCAGCAGTTTTGGGCCACCAACCAGTGAAAAACTGTTTTTT,CASSFGPPTSEKLFF
TRBJ2-1,.,.,TRBV27,TGTGCCAGCAGTTTGCCTCGGGACGGGGCCCCCTTTTCATACAATGAGCAGTTCTTC,CASSLPRDGAPFSYNEQFF
TRBJ2-6,once,.,TRBV3-1/TRBV3-2,TGTGCCAGCAGCCAAGAAAAGACCAAGGCGGGCAGCGGGGCCAACGTCCTGACTTTC,CASSQEKTKAGSGANVLTF
TRBJ1-4,.,.,TRBV3-1/TRBV3-2,TGTGCCAGCAGCCAAGTTGGGGGGACTAATGAAAAACTGTTTTTT,CASSQVGGTNEKLFF
TRBJ2-7,.,TRBD1,TRBV6-2/TRBV6-3,TGTGCCAGCAGTCATGGACAGGGTCCCTACGAGCAGTACTTC,CASSHGQGPYEQYF
TRBJ1-4,.,.,TRBV7-2,TGTGCCAGCAGCTTAGGGGGTGCTAATGAAAAACTGTTTTTT,CASSLGGANEKLFF
TRBJ1-1,.,.,TRBV3-1/TRBV3-2,TGTGCCAGCAGCCGGGTCTCGAGAGTGAACACTGAAGCTTTCTTT,CASSRVSRVNTEAFF
TRBJ2-3,.,TRBD1,TRBV3-1/TRBV3-2,TGTGCCAGCAGCTTAGAGGGGGCATCGGGGGATACGCAGTATTTT,CASSLEGASGDTQYF
TRBJ1-1,.,TRBD1,TRBV6-2/TRBV6-3,TGTGCCAGCAGTTCTCCTATGACAGGGATCATGAACACTGAAGCTTTCTTT,CASSSPMTGIMNTEAFF
TRBJ1-1,few,.,TRBV12-3/TRBV12-4,TGTGCCAGCAGGTTGACAGGGAACACTGAAGCTTTCTTT,CASRLTGNTEAFF
TRBJ2-3,.,TRBD2,TRBV10-3,TGTGCCATCAGTGCGGGGGGTAGCACAGATACGCAGTATTTT,CAISAGGSTDTQYF
TRBJ2-1,once,TRBD2,TRBV14,TGTGCCAGCAGCCACAGACTAGCGGGAGATTTAATTGGCTCCTACAATGAGCAGTTCTTC,CASSHRLAGDLIGSYNEQFF
TRBJ1-2,.,.,TRBV7-2,TGTGCCAGCACCCCCCCGGCAGGCTATGGCTACACCTTC,CASTPPAGYGYTF
TRBJ2-6,.,.,TRBV28,TGTGCCAGCAGCCCCGTGTGGGGGAGCTCTGGGGCCAACGTCCTGACTTTC,CASSPVWGSSGANVLTF
TRBJ2-7,.,.,TRBV19,TGTGCCAGTAGTATTGGAGGGTATCTAGCCGAGCAGTACTTC,CASSIGGYLAEQYF
TRBJ2-6,.,TRBD1,TRBV5-4,TGTGCCAGCAGCTTGGTGCAGGGGGTAGGAGCTGGGGCCAACGTCCTGACTTTC,CASSLVQGVGAGANVLTF
TRBJ2-7,once,.,TRBV3-1/TRBV3-2,TGTGCCAGCAGCCCTCGCCGGGGTAGGTCCTACGAGCAGTACTTC,CASSPRRGRSYEQYF
TRBJ1-4,.,.,TRBV19,TGTGCCAGTAGTACAGTCAGGAATGAAAAACTGTTTTTT,CASSTVRNEKLFF
TRBJ1-3,once,.,TRBV5-5,TGTGCCAGCAGCTCTGTCTCTGGAAACACCATATATTTT,CASSSVSGNTIYF
TRBJ2-3,.,.,TRBV5-4,TGTGCCAGCAGCTTGGTGCTGTCGGCCGCTGTTACAGATACGCAGTATTTT,CASSLVLSAAVTDTQYF
TRBJ2-7,.,.,TRBV27,TGTGCCAGCCGAGGGGGATCCTACGAGCAGTACTTC,CASRGGSYEQYF
TRBJ1-3,few,.,TRBV6-2/TRBV6-3,TGTGCCAGCAGTTACTCGGCTCGAGGAAACACCATATATTTT,CASSYSARGNTIYF
TRBJ1-1,.,.,TRBV7-9,TGTGCCAGCAGCCTACATACCCTGAACACTGAAGCTTTCTTT,CASSLHTLNTEAFF